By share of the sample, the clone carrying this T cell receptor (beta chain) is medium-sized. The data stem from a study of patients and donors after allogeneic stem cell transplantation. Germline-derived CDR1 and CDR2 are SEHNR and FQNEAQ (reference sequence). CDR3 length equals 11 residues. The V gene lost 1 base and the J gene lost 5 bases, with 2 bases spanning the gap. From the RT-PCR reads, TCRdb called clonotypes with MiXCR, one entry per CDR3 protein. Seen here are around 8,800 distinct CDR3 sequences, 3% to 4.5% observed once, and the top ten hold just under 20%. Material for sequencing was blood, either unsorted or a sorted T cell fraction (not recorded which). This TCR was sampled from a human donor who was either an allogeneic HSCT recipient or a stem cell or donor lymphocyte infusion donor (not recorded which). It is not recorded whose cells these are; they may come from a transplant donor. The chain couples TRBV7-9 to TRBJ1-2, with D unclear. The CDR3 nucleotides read TGTGCCAGCAGCTTAGAATATGGCTACACCTTC. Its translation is CASSLEYGYTF.